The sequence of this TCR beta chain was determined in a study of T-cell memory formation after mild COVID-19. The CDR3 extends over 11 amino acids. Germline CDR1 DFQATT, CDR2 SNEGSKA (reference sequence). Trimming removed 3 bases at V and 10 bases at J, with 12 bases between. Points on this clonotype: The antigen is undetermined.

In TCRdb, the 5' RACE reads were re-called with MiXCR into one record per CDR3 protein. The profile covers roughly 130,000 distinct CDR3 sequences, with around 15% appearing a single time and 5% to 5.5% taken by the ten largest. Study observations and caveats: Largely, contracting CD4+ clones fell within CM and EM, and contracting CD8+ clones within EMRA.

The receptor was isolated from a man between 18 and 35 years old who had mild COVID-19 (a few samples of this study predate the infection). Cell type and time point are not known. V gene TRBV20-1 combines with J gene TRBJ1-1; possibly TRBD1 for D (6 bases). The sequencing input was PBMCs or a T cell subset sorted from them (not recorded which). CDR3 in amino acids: CSASSGAGAFF. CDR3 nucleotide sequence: TGCAGTGCTAGTTCAGGGGCGGGAGCTTTCTTT.